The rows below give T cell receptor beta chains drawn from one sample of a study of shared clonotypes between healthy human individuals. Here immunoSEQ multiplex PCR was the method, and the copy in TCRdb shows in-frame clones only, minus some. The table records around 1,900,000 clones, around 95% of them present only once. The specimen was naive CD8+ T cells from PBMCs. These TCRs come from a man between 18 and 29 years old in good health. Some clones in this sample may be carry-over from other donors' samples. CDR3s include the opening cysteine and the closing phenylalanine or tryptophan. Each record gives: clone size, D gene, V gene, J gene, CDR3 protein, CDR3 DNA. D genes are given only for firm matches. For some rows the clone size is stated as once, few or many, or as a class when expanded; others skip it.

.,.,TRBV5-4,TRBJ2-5,CASSGTRNQGRMETQYF,TGTGCCAGCAGCGGGACACGCAATCAGGGGAGGATGGAGACCCAGTACTTC
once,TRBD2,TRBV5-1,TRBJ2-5,CASSLAAFKREKETQYF,TGCGCCAGCAGCTTGGCCGCGTTTAAGCGGGAGAAGGAGACCCAGTACTTC
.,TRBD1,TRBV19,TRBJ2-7,CASSIGTGVPEQYF,TGTGCCAGTAGTATCGGGACAGGGGTACCCGAGCAGTACTTC
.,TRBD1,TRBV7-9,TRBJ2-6,CASRSSGTANSGANVLTF,TGTGCCAGCAGGTCATCGGGGACAGCCAACTCTGGGGCCAACGTCCTGACTTTC
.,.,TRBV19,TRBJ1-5,CASSIGGLGGQPQHF,TGTGCCAGTAGTATCGGGGGACTGGGCGGTCAGCCCCAGCATTTT
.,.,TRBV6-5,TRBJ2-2,CASSYGGGGGELFF,TGTGCCAGCAGTTACGGAGGGGGTGGCGGGGAGCTGTTTTTT
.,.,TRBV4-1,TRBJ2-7,CASSQDQAGEVPLEQYF,TGCGCCAGCAGCCAAGATCAGGCTGGGGAGGTCCCTCTCGAGCAGTACTTC
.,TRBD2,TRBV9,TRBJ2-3,CASSVVAGGLTDTQYF,TGTGCCAGCAGCGTAGTGGCGGGAGGGCTCACAGATACGCAGTATTTT
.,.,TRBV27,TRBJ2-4,CASSPGLEDIQYF,TGTGCCAGCAGTCCGGGACTGGAGGACATTCAGTACTTC
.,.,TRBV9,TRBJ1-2,CASSVGQGNYGYTF,TGTGCCAGCAGCGTAGGGCAGGGCAACTATGGCTACACCTTC
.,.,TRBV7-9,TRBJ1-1,CASSLVLGTEAFF,TGTGCCAGCAGCTTAGTATTGGGGACTGAAGCTTTCTTT
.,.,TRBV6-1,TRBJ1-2,CASSEGGHRAYGYTF,TGTGCCAGCAGTGAAGGGGGGCACAGGGCGTATGGCTACACCTTC
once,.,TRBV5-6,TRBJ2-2,CASSLEMALERELFF,TGTGCCAGCAGCTTGGAGATGGCCTTAGAGCGGGAGCTGTTTTTT
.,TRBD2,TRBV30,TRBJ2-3,CAGRLAGDSADTQYF,TGTGCCGGAAGACTAGCGGGAGATTCGGCAGATACGCAGTATTTT
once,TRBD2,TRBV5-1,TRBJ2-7,CASSLGAGVTEVRYEQYF,TGCGCCAGCAGCTTGGGAGCGGGGGTGACAGAGGTCCGCTACGAGCAGTACTTC
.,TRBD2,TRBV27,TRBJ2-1,CASRLGTSVFNEQFF,TGTGCCAGCCGATTGGGGACTAGCGTCTTCAATGAGCAGTTCTTC
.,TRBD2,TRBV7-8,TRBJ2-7,CASSSPGGSYEQYF,TGTGCCAGCAGCTCCCCGGGGGGATCCTACGAGCAGTACTTC
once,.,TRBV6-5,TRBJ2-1,CASSSGSSYNEQFF,TGTGCCAGCAGTAGCGGCAGCTCCTACAATGAGCAGTTCTTC
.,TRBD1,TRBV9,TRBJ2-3,CASSHRGRTDTQYF,TGTGCCAGCAGCCACAGGGGGCGCACAGATACGCAGTATTTT
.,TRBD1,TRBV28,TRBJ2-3,CASSELYLGQGQDTQYF,TGTGCCAGCAGCGAACTTTATCTGGGACAGGGGCAAGATACGCAGTATTTT
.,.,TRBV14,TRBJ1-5,CASSQGLNQPQHF,TGTGCCAGCAGCCAAGGACTGAATCAGCCCCAGCATTTT
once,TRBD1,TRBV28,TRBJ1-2,CASSLEQGAGYGYTF,TGTGCCAGCAGTTTAGAACAGGGGGCCGGCTATGGCTACACCTTC
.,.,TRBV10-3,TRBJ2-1,CAISDPSAEAPNEQFF,TGTGCCATCAGTGACCCCTCCGCAGAGGCCCCCAATGAGCAGTTCTTC
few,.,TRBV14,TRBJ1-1,CASSHPYRWSEAFF,TGTGCCAGCAGCCACCCTTACAGGTGGTCTGAAGCTTTCTTT
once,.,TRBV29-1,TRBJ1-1,CSVGNTEAFF,TGCAGCGTCGGCAACACTGAAGCTTTCTTT
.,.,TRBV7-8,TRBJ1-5,CATRHDFSNQPQHF,TGTGCCACCCGCCATGACTTTAGCAATCAGCCCCAGCATTTT
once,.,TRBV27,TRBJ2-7,CASSNQYGPYEQYF,TGTGCCAGCAGCAACCAATACGGACCTTACGAGCAGTACTTC
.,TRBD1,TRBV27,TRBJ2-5,CASSPTGMETQYF,TGTGCCAGCAGTCCGACAGGGATGGAGACCCAGTACTTC
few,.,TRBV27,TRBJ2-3,CASSPHSDPDTQYF,TGTGCCAGCAGTCCTCATTCGGACCCAGATACGCAGTATTTT